The 17 T cell receptor beta chains presented below share a single source sample, sequenced in a study of technical replicates of blood from several donors. Produced via immunoSEQ multiplex PCR; TCRdb's table is partial and in-frame only. Found here are more than 65,000 clones, approximately 93% of them singletons; the top ten hold less than 0.5%. Sequencing used T cells isolated from PBMCs. The receptors were gathered from a human donor in good health.

On this clone: The sample has other DNA sequences that encode this CDR3 too. The chain is built from TRBV11-3 and TRBJ2-3; TRBD2 might be the D (5 bases). The ends were cut back, 3 bases at V and 6 bases at J, with 10 bases in the middle. CDR3 size: 13 residues. Germline CDR1 is SGHNT and CDR2 is YENEEA. The CDR3 bases are TGTGCCAGCAGCTTGGACTTAGGGGATACGCAGTATTTT. Translated, it gives CASSLDLGDTQYF.

V usage is TRBV11-1 and J usage is TRBJ1-1; weak D call: TRBD1 (6 bases). Deletions cut 5 bases from V and 4 bases from J, with 17 bases between. The CDR3 totals 15 residues. Germline V gene data show CDR1 as SGHAT and CDR2 as FQDESV (reference sequence). CDR3 residues: CASSITRARGTEAFF. The CDR3 region has the DNA TGTGCCAGCAGCATAACCCGGGCCAGGGGCACTGAAGCTTTCTTT.

The J gene is TRBJ1-2, the V gene TRBV27; perhaps TRBD1 as D (6 bases). Germline lookup yields CDR1 MNHEY and CDR2 SMNVEV (reference sequence). The CDR3 sequence is 13 residues long. V lost 3 bases and J lost 8, with 13 bases in between. CDR3 protein: CASSFSLQGGYTF. CDR3 DNA: TGTGCCAGCAGTTTCTCTTTACAGGGAGGCTACACCTTC.

The chain employs TRBV19 and TRBJ2-3; a weak D match, TRBD2 (6 bases). Germline V gene sequence: CDR1 LNHDA, CDR2 SQIVND (reference sequence). The germline V and J ends were trimmed by 7 bases and 2 bases, with 13 bases remaining between them. The CDR3 is 14 amino acids. The CDR3 nucleotides read TGTGCCAGTACGGTCGGGAGCATCACAGATACGCAGTATTTT. It is translated as CASTVGSITDTQYF.

This chain connects TRBV9 to TRBJ2-6, with D perhaps TRBD1 (5 bases). Trimming took 3 bases from V and 2 from J, leaving 15 bases between them. Germline V gives CDR1 SGDLS, CDR2 YYNGEE. The CDR3 consists of 17 residues. In DNA form, the CDR3 reads TGTGCCAGCAGCGCCTCGTTTAGGGGCCCTGGGGCCAACGTCCTGACTTTC. This sequence encodes CASSASFRGPGANVLTF.

This clone has just one count. CDR3 sequence reads: CATQSGYATEAFF. As DNA, the CDR3 is TGTGCCACCCAGTCGGGGTACGCGACTGAAGCTTTCTTT. V gene TRBV19 combines with J gene TRBJ1-1; D is uncertain. The germline V gene encodes CDR1 LNHDA and CDR2 SQIVND (reference sequence). Trimming removed 10 bases from V and 5 bases from J, with 17 bases in between. The length of the CDR3 is 13 residues.

Only one count was recorded for this clone. The rearrangement links TRBV6-7 to TRBJ2-7, with a weak D call TRBD1 (6 bases). TRBV6-7 is an ORF for which the function is uncertain. The CDR3 runs to 14 residues. V lost 8 bases and J lost 6, with 20 bases in between. CDR3 bases: TGTGCCAGCTCGCCGAGGGGGAAAGAAGGCGAGCAGTACTTC. Translation: CASSPRGKEGEQYF.

This rearrangement joins TRBV30 to TRBJ1-5, with 8 bases identical to TRBD1. Germline loops: CDR1 GTSNPN, CDR2 SVGIG (reference sequence). This CDR3 is built from 15 residues. Trimming took 0 bases from V and 3 from J; bases not matched to a gene: 4. The CDR3 sequence: CAWSVMTGANQPQHF. CDR3 coding DNA: TGTGCCTGGAGTGTTATGACAGGGGCCAATCAGCCCCAGCATTTT. The full variable domain, its missing parts supplied by reference TRBV30 and TRBJ1-5, is SQTIHQWPATLVQPVGSPLSLECTVEGTSNPNLYWYRQAAGRGLQLLFYSVGIGQISSEVPQNLSASRPQDRQFILSSKKLLLSDSGFYLCAWSVMTGANQPQHFGDGTRLSIL.

The rearrangement joins TRBV19 to TRBJ2-3, with D maybe TRBD1 (5 bases). CDR1 is LNHDA, CDR2 SQIVND, per germline (reference sequence). This CDR3 region has 14 residues. V was shortened by 5 bases and J by 4 bases, with 13 bases between the two germline ends. CDR3 region: CASSRPGKADTQYF. The CDR3 DNA reads TGTGCCAGTAGTCGGCCAGGGAAGGCAGATACGCAGTATTTT. The full variable domain, in which reference TRBV19 and TRBJ2-3 provide the parts outside the CDR3, is DGGITQSPKYLFRKEGQNVTLSCEQNLNHDAMYWYRQDPGQGLRLIYYSQIVNDFQKGDIAEGYSVSREKKESFPLTVTSAQKNPTAFYLCASSRPGKADTQYFGPGTRLTVL.

The chain joins TRBV5-1 to TRBJ2-5, with TRBD2 identical over 9 bases. The ends lost 3 bases at V and 4 bases at J; junction bases unmatched: 7. The CDR3 loop spans 15 amino acids. The germline gives CDR1 SGHRS, CDR2 YFSETQ. The CDR3: CASSSAGGPPETQYF. CDR3 nucleotide sequence: TGCGCCAGCAGCTCCGCGGGAGGGCCCCCAGAGACCCAGTACTTC.

This sequence joins TRBV10-3 and TRBJ2-3; 8 positions match TRBD2. Germline V gene data show CDR1 as ENHRY and CDR2 as SYGVKD. Germline trimming cut 6 bases from V and 5 bases from J; bases unmatched to any gene: 7. The CDR3 extends over 14 amino acids. CDR3 amino acids: CAISGRAQGDTQYF. DNA of the CDR3: TGTGCCATCAGCGGGAGGGCCCAGGGAGATACGCAGTATTTT.

This clone was picked up one time. The chain joins TRBV19 to TRBJ1-1; D not certain. CDR3 length: 15 residues. V lost 3 bases and J 7 bases, leaving 18 bases between the germline ends. CDR1 is LNHDA and CDR2 is SQIVND in the germline V gene (reference sequence). CDR3 amino acids: CASSISGGGPNEAFF. As DNA, the CDR3 is TGTGCCAGTAGTATCAGCGGTGGAGGCCCTAATGAAGCTTTCTTT.

V is TRBV2 and J is TRBJ2-1; TRBD2 aligns across 13 bases. CDR1 is SNHLY, CDR2 FYNNEI, per germline. The CDR3 is 17 amino acids. V dropped 1 base and J dropped 5; count of bases not matched to a gene: 5. The DNA of the CDR3 is TGTGCCAGCAGTGAAGTGGGCACTAGCGGGAGGGACAATGAGCAGTTCTTC. Translated, it gives CASSEVGTSGRDNEQFF.

V is TRBV5-1 and J is TRBJ2-3, with unresolved D. The CDR3 sequence is 13 residues long. V lost 2 bases and J 2 bases, leaving 6 bases between the germline ends. Germline CDR1 SGHRS, CDR2 YFSETQ. The CDR3 region is CASSFTTTDTQYF. The CDR3 region has the DNA TGCGCCAGCAGCTTTACAACCACAGATACGCAGTATTTT. The whole variable domain, filled in from reference TRBV5-1 and TRBJ2-3, reads KAGVTQTPRYLIKTRGQQVTLSCSPISGHRSVSWYQQTPGQGLQFLFEYFSETQRNKGNFPGRFSGRQFSNSRSEMNVSTLELGDSALYLCASSFTTTDTQYFGPGTRLTVL.

This chain connects TRBV18 to TRBJ1-4; D not certain. This CDR3 comprises 14 residues. Germline V lookup: CDR1 KGHSH, CDR2 LQKENI. With 2 bases removed from V and 8 bases from J, the gap between germline ends came to 12 bases. The CDR3 bases are TGTGCCAGCTCACCAAATAGCGGAGCCGAAAAACTGTTTTTT. This encodes CASSPNSGAEKLFF.

The rearrangement joins TRBV6-5 to TRBJ1-4; D is unresolved. Trimming cost V 0 bases and J 8 bases, with 7 bases left between them. This CDR3 is built from 13 residues. The germline gives CDR1 MNHEY, CDR2 SVGAGI. The CDR3 bases are TGTGCCAGCAGTTACTCGAGCGGGGAAAAACTGTTTTTT. Encoded protein: CASSYSSGEKLFF.

The gene calls are TRBV12-1 and TRBJ2-4; the D segment call TRBD2 is taken from the table without a DNA check. TRBV12-1 is recorded as a pseudogene. The CDR3 covers 18 residues. CDR3 in DNA: TGTGCCAGCAGCTTTGTTCTGGGTCTAGCGGGCCGCCAAAACATTCAGTACTTC. This encodes CASSFVLGLAGRQNIQYF.